The TCR beta chain described here comes from a study of blood T cell repertoires in COVID-19. Original handling: From reference gene primer amplification, estimates of nucleated cell counts were derived. The assay was immunoSEQ multiplex PCR, and TCRdb's table has in-frame clones only and misses some. D and trimming come from the DNA, and the V and J calls and clone size come from that table. The sample lists 70,000 or so clones; roughly three quarters were seen once. The V segment lost 3 bases and the J segment 5 bases; nucleotides outside the gene matches: 10. The CDR3 spans 16 residues. The V gene's germline CDR1 is SGHTS and CDR2 YDEGEE.

The V gene is TRBV5-8, the J gene TRBJ2-1; TRBD2 aligns across 8 bases. The sequenced material came from peripheral blood. This clonotype was obtained from a man aged 55 to 70 with acute or convalescent COVID-19. In nucleotides, the CDR3 is TGTGCCAGCAGCTCCCTCGGGGGACTAGGGAACAATGAGCAGTTCTTC. This translates into CASSSLGGLGNNEQFF.